The 19 T cell receptor beta chains presented below share a single source sample, sequenced in a study of cytomegalovirus exposure and HLA in healthy donors (dated by TCRdb to the late 2010s). Receptors were amplified or captured by the immunoSEQ multiplex PCR assay. For the multiplex PCR, a mixture combining 60 forward primers for TCR Vbeta segments and 13 reverse primers for TCR Jbeta segments was used. This immuneACCESS table, as held by TCRdb, lists in-frame sequences with V and J called but not all clones. Of the missing ones, under half trace to an unresolved V gene in checked studies; the others have no known cause. The table for this sample lists some 140,000 clones; around four fifths of them were counted only once. The top ten clonotypes cover less than 2% of the sample. Sequenced material: PBMCs. These receptors were collected from a man aged 35 to 55 in good health and CMV-seronegative.

The rearrangement joins TRBV27 to TRBJ2-7, with TRBD2 identical over 14 bases. V lost 6 bases and J lost 2; bases outside the gene matches: 0. The CDR3 is 14 amino acids. Germline V lookup: CDR1 MNHEY, CDR2 SMNVEV (reference sequence). CDR3 sequence: CASRTSGGAYEQYF. The CDR3 region has the DNA TGTGCCAGCAGGACTAGCGGGGGGGCCTACGAGCAGTACTTC.

The chain is built from TRBV7-9 and TRBJ2-5, with D perhaps matching TRBD1 (6 bases). V shed 9 bases and J shed 8 bases, with 19 bases lying between them. This CDR3 is built from 13 residues. The germline CDR1 and CDR2 sequences are SEHNR and FQNEAQ (reference sequence). The chain's CDR3 is CASRDQDSPTQYF. CDR3 coding DNA: TGTGCCAGTAGAGATCAGGACAGTCCTACCCAGTACTTC.

The rearrangement joins TRBV2 to TRBJ1-2; perhaps TRBD1 as D (6 bases). This CDR3 is built from 13 residues. Per the germline V gene, CDR1 is SNHLY and CDR2 is FYNNEI. Trimming left V 3 bases short and J 4 bases short, with 9 bases between. CDR3 protein: CASSDQGPYGYTF. The CDR3 DNA reads TGTGCCAGCAGTGACCAGGGGCCCTATGGCTACACCTTC.

The chain joins TRBV11-3 to TRBJ1-6; D call uncertain. The CDR3 consists of 12 residues. Germline CDR1 SGHNT, CDR2 YENEEA. V lost 6 bases, J lost 9 bases, and 9 bases lay in between. The CDR3 DNA reads as TGTGCCAGCAGTTTCCTTCCTTCACCCCTCCACTTT. Protein product: CASSFLPSPLHF.

The V and J genes are TRBV7-6 and TRBJ2-7; 10 bases align to TRBD2. The trim removed 5 bases at V and 4 bases at J, leaving 5 bases unmatched. Germline V gene lookup returns CDR1 SGHVS and CDR2 FNYEAQ. The CDR3 extends over 14 amino acids. This CDR3 is CASSNPSGGYEQYF. The CDR3 DNA reads as TGTGCCAGCAGCAACCCTAGCGGGGGTTACGAGCAGTACTTC.

V is TRBV5-6 and J is TRBJ2-7; 7 bases map to TRBD1. V was clipped by 4 bases and J by 1 base; unmatched bases: 8. Germline-derived CDR1 and CDR2 are SGHDT and YYEEEE. This CDR3 contains 15 residues. CDR3 sequence (DNA): TGTGCCAGCAGCGGGTTGGGACAGAGTTCCTACGAGCAGTACTTC. It specifies CASSGLGQSSYEQYF.

V is TRBV5-1 and J is TRBJ2-7; possibly TRBD2 for D (5 bases). This CDR3 is 11 amino acids long. CDR1 is SGHRS, CDR2 YFSETQ, per germline. V shed 4 bases and J shed 7 bases, with 9 bases lying between them. The CDR3 reads CASSGRGEQYF. The CDR3 coding sequence is TGCGCCAGCAGCGGCAGAGGGGAGCAGTACTTC.

This clone was seen a handful of times. The genes are TRBV25-1 and TRBJ1-1; the D gene is possibly TRBD1 (6 bases). The germline V and J ends were trimmed by 7 bases and 3 bases, with 18 bases remaining between them. The CDR3 length is 15 residues. Germline V gene sequence: CDR1 MGHDK, CDR2 SYGVNS. Here the CDR3 DNA reads TGTGCCAGCAAGAGCCAGGACAGACTTTACACTGAAGCTTTCTTT. Its protein product is CASKSQDRLYTEAFF.

The chain combines TRBV27 with TRBJ1-2, with TRBD1 identical over 9 bases. This CDR3 region has 16 residues. Germline-derived CDR1 and CDR2 are MNHEY and SMNVEV (reference sequence). V trimming: 6 bases; J trimming: 4 bases; junction bases outside the gene matches: 12. The CDR3: CASSKRDRDPRYGYTF. In DNA, the CDR3 is TGTGCCAGCAGCAAAAGGGACAGGGATCCCCGCTATGGCTACACCTTC.

The sample holds one count of this clone. V gene TRBV4-3 combines with J gene TRBJ2-1; 7 bases are shared with TRBD2. This CDR3 spans 15 amino acids. The germline CDR1 and CDR2 sequences are LGHNA and YSLEER. Germline trimming cut 0 bases from V and 8 bases from J; bases unmatched to any gene: 7. The CDR3 coding sequence is TGCGCCAGCAGCCAAGAGACTAGCATTTTATATGAGCAGTTCTTC. It encodes CASSQETSILYEQFF.

The rearrangement joins TRBV29-1 to TRBJ2-2; 8 nucleotides line up with TRBD2. The CDR3 consists of 12 residues. V shed 6 bases and J 4 bases; nucleotides not matched to a gene: 1. CDR1 is SQVTM, CDR2 ANQGSEA, per germline. DNA for the CDR3: TGCAGCGTGGCGGGGGGCACCGGGGAGCTGTTTTTT. It yields the protein CSVAGGTGELFF.

The chain employs TRBV7-8 and TRBJ1-3, with 8 nucleotides matching TRBD1. The V segment lost 4 bases and the J segment 4 bases; nucleotides outside the gene matches: 6. Looked up from germline, CDR1 is SGHVS and CDR2 is FQNEAQ. The length of the CDR3 is 15 residues. This CDR3 is CASSSRTGRGNTIYF. In DNA form, the CDR3 reads TGTGCCAGCAGCTCAAGGACAGGGCGGGGAAACACCATATATTTT.

J is TRBJ1-6 and V is TRBV10-2; perhaps TRBD1 as D (5 bases). CDR3 size: 15 residues. Trimming took 8 bases from V and 8 from J, leaving 19 bases between them. Germline loops: CDR1 WSHSY, CDR2 SAAADI. The CDR3 region is CASRRFGGPYSPLHF. Here the CDR3 DNA reads TGCGCCAGCCGAAGATTCGGGGGACCCTATTCACCCCTCCACTTT.

The rearrangement uses TRBV7-9 and TRBJ2-3, with 9 bases that match TRBD2. Trimming removed 1 base from V and 8 bases from J; junction bases left unmatched: 10. CDR1 SEHNR and CDR2 FQNEAQ come from the germline V gene (reference sequence). The CDR3 runs 16 residues. As DNA, the CDR3 is TGTGCCAGCAGCTTAGTAGGGACTAGCTATACCGGTACGCAGTATTTT. It yields the protein CASSLVGTSYTGTQYF.

The rearrangement joins TRBV2 to TRBJ2-2; 7 bases align to TRBD1. With V trimmed by 3 bases and J by 4 bases, 2 bases remained unmatched. Germline CDR1 and CDR2: SNHLY and FYNNEI. The CDR3 loop spans 14 amino acids. CDR3 DNA: TGTGCCAGCAGTGAGGGACAGTTCACCGGGGAGCTGTTTTTT. Protein: CASSEGQFTGELFF.

This rearrangement joins TRBV18 to TRBJ2-2, with 14 bases aligning to TRBD2. J gave up 1 base and V 6 bases, and 7 bases lay outside the gene matches. Germline V CDR1 and CDR2: KGHSH, LQKENI. The CDR3 totals 18 residues. The CDR3 DNA is TGTGCCAGCTCCCACGGACTAGCGGGAGGTCAGAACACCGGGGAGCTGTTTTTT. Amino acids: CASSHGLAGGQNTGELFF.

The table lists this clone with a few counts. The rearrangement links TRBV9 to TRBJ1-6; D ambiguous. The CDR3 runs to 15 residues. Per germline, CDR1 SGDLS and CDR2 YYNGEE. V lost 2 bases, J lost 6 bases, and 12 bases lay in between. The CDR3, as DNA: TGTGCCAGCAGCGTGCAGACTGGATCTAATTCACCCCTCCACTTT. This codes for CASSVQTGSNSPLHF.

The chain joins TRBV28 to TRBJ1-1; 7 bases are shared with TRBD1. Looked up from germline, CDR1 is MDHEN and CDR2 is SYDVKM. Germline trimming cut 4 bases from V and 4 bases from J; bases unmatched to any gene: 3. The CDR3 sequence is 13 residues long. This CDR3 is CASSWAGGTEAFF. CDR3 sequence (DNA): TGTGCCAGCAGTTGGGCAGGGGGCACTGAAGCTTTCTTT. The whole variable domain, filled in from reference TRBV28 and TRBJ1-1, reads DVKVTQSSRYLVKRTGEKVFLECVQDMDHENMFWYRQDPGLGLRLIYFSYDVKMKEKGDIPEGYSVSREKKERFSLILESASTNQTSMYLCASSWAGGTEAFFGQGTRLTVV.

The table lists this clone with a few counts. This chain connects TRBV7-3 to TRBJ2-1, with 8 bases fitting TRBD2. Germline V gene lookup returns CDR1 SGHTA and CDR2 FQGTGA. CDR3 size: 16 residues. V lost 11 bases and J lost 0; bases outside the gene matches: 12. The CDR3 is CAPMRGVPSSYNEQFF. The DNA for the CDR3 is TGTGCCCCCATGCGGGGGGTCCCGAGCTCCTACAATGAGCAGTTCTTC. The variable domain in full, with the rest retrieved from reference TRBV7-3 and TRBJ2-1, is GAGVSQTPSNKVTEKGKYVELRCDPISGHTALYWYRQSLGQGPEFLIYFQGTGAADDSGLPNDRFFAVRPEGSVSTLKIQRTERGDSAVYLCAPMRGVPSSYNEQFFGPGTRLTVL.